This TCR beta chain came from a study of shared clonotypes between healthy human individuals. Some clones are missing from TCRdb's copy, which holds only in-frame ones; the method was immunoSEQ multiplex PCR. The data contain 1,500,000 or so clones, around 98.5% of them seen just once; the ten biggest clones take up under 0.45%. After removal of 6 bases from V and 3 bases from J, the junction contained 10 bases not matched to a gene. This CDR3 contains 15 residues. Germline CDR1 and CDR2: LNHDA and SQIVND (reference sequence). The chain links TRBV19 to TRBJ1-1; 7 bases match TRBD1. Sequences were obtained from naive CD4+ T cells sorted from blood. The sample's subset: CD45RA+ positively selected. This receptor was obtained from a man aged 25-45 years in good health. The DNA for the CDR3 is TGTGCCAGTAGCTTAACAGGGGTGTCGGACACTGAAGCTTTCTTT. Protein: CASSLTGVSDTEAFF.